This entry is about one T cell receptor beta chain. The target antigen is unknown. CDR1 and CDR2 from the germline V gene are LNHDA and SQIVND (reference sequence). Trimming took 3 bases from V and 4 from J, leaving 9 bases between them. The length of the CDR3 is 14 residues. Each CDR3 protein gets one entry after TCRdb re-called the reads with MiXCR. The data show 400,000 or so distinct CDR3 sequences, roughly 31% seen once. The data stem from a study of T cell repertoires in cytomegalovirus infection. Broader study findings: HLA-C-restricted CMV clonotypes gave the most frequent clonotype in two of eight donors.

The chain recombines TRBV19 with TRBJ2-2; D uncertain. The specimen was PBMCs. This clonotype originated in a human donor in good health (CMV status not recorded). Some clones in this sample may be carry-over from other donors' samples. In DNA, the CDR3 is TGTGCCAGTAGTATTCGGTTAGGCACCGGGGAGCTGTTTTTT. This sequence encodes CASSIRLGTGELFF.